These T cell receptor beta chains were read from a single sample in a study of cytomegalovirus exposure and HLA in healthy donors. Generated by immunoSEQ multiplex PCR, the TCRdb table keeps only in-frame clones and is missing some. The profile shows some 190,000 clones, 76% of them singletons. Material for sequencing was PBMCs. All receptors come from a woman aged 30 to 39 in good health and CMV-seropositive. The CDR3 runs from the conserved cysteine through the conserved F or W. Each record gives: J gene, clone size, D gene, V gene, CDR3 DNA, CDR3 protein. A D gene is named only where the DNA matches it firmly. Rows may omit the clone size; those that give it use once, few, many or a size class.

>TRBJ2-5|NA|TRBD1|TRBV10-3
TGTGCCATCAGCCGTAGGACAGGGAGCGAAGAGACCCAGTACTTC
CAISRRTGSEETQYF
>TRBJ1-2|NA|NA|TRBV4-1
TGCGCCAGCAGCCAAGGCCTCAGGGGTCGTTGGCATGGCTACACCTTC
CASSQGLRGRWHGYTF
>TRBJ2-3|NA|NA|TRBV4-1
TGCGCCAGCAGCCACCCCCCGGCGAGCACAGATACGCAGTATTTC
CASSHPPASTDTQYF
>TRBJ2-1|NA|TRBD2|TRBV6-5
TGTGCCAGCAGTTCTATACTAGCGGGTTCCTACAATGAGCAGTTCTTC
CASSSILAGSYNEQFF
>TRBJ1-2|NA|TRBD1|TRBV4-3
TGCGCCAGCAGCCAAGATAACTCCGGGACAGGGGTCGGCTACACCTTC
CASSQDNSGTGVGYTF
>TRBJ2-5|NA|TRBD2|TRBV15
TGTGCCACCAGCAGAGGAGGAAGCGGGGGGGCCCTGCGGACCCAGTACTTC
CATSRGGSGGALRTQYF
>TRBJ2-7|NA|TRBD1|TRBV11-2
TGTGCCAGCAGCACCTGGGACAGGGACTCCTACGAGCAGTACTTC
CASSTWDRDSYEQYF
>TRBJ2-7|once|TRBD1|TRBV28
TGTGCCAGCAGTCGAGGGGGCTCCACCTACGAGCAGTACTTC
CASSRGGSTYEQYF
>TRBJ1-6|NA|NA|TRBV5-6
TGTGCCAGCAGCTTCGGGGTGAGCTCCTATAATTCACCCCTCCACTTT
CASSFGVSSYNSPLHF
>TRBJ1-2|NA|TRBD1|TRBV18
TGTGCCAGCTCACCGGACAGGGGTGGTCATGGCTACACCTTC
CASSPDRGGHGYTF
>TRBJ2-5|NA|TRBD1|TRBV7-2
TGTGCCAGCAGCCCAGGACAGGGCGGTCGGGAGACCCAGTACTTC
CASSPGQGGRETQYF
>TRBJ2-2|NA|NA|TRBV11-3
TGTGCCAGCAGCCCGCGGGACGCCTCGGACACCGGGGAGCTGTTTTTT
CASSPRDASDTGELFF
>TRBJ2-1|NA|TRBD2|TRBV11-2
TGTGCCAGCAGCTTAGTAGCTAGCGGGGAATCCTACAATGAGCAGTTCTTC
CASSLVASGESYNEQFF
>TRBJ1-6|NA|NA|TRBV25-1
TGTGCCAGCAGTGATGGCGCAGGGGCATCCTATAATTCACCCCTCCACTTT
CASSDGAGASYNSPLHF
>TRBJ1-6|few|NA|TRBV5-4
TGTGCCAGCAGCGCAAAGTTGGGGCAGGGTGTTTCACCCCTCCACTTT
CASSAKLGQGVSPLHF
>TRBJ1-1|NA|NA|TRBV4-1
TGCGCCACCACCCTCGGGGGGCAAGGGGACACTGAAGCTTTCTTT
CATTLGGQGDTEAFF
>TRBJ2-7|NA|NA|TRBV6-6
TGTGCCAGCAGTTACGAGGACCCGGGAGCCGAGCAGTACTTC
CASSYEDPGAEQYF
>TRBJ1-1|NA|TRBD1|TRBV7-9
TGTTCCAGCAGCAGAATGACAGGGGGCGCAGGATCTGAAGCTTTCTTT
CSSSRMTGGAGSEAFF
>TRBJ1-2|once|TRBD1|TRBV27
TGTGCCAGCAGTTATACAGGACAGGGGGCTAATGGCTACACCTTC
CASSYTGQGANGYTF
>TRBJ2-2|NA|TRBD2|TRBV7-2
TGTGCCAGCGCCTACGGGGGGGTGGGAAACACCGGGGAGCTGTTTTTT
CASAYGGVGNTGELFF
>TRBJ1-1|NA|TRBD1|TRBV5-1
TGCGCCAGCAGCTTGACACAGGGGGCAACTGAAGCTTTCTTT
CASSLTQGATEAFF
>TRBJ2-5|NA|TRBD2|TRBV27
TGTGCCAGCAGTTTACAACCGGCGGGGGGCCGCACAACGGAGACCCAGTACTTC
CASSLQPAGGRTTETQYF
>TRBJ1-1|few|NA|TRBV27
TGTGCCAGCAGTTTATTTGGACAGCTGAACACTGAAGCTTTCTTT
CASSLFGQLNTEAFF
>TRBJ2-1|few|NA|TRBV4-3
TGCGCCAGCAGCCAAGAGCCCTTAGGGGGAGATGAGCAGTTCTTC
CASSQEPLGGDEQFF